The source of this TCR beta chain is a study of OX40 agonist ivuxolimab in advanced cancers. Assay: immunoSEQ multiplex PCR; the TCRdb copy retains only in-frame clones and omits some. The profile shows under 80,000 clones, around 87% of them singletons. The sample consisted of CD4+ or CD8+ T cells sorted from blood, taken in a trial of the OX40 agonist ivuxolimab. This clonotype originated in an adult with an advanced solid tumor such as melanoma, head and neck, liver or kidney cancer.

The CDR3 reads CASSGTEDYGYTF. CDR3 nucleotide sequence: TGTGCCAGTAGCGGGACAGAGGACTATGGCTACACCTTC. The chain combines TRBV19 with TRBJ1-2; the match to TRBD1 covers 7 bases. The CDR3 extends over 13 amino acids. Losses at the gene ends were 6 bases for V and 3 bases for J; bases not matched to a gene: 4. CDR1 is LNHDA and CDR2 is SQIVND in the germline V gene (reference sequence).